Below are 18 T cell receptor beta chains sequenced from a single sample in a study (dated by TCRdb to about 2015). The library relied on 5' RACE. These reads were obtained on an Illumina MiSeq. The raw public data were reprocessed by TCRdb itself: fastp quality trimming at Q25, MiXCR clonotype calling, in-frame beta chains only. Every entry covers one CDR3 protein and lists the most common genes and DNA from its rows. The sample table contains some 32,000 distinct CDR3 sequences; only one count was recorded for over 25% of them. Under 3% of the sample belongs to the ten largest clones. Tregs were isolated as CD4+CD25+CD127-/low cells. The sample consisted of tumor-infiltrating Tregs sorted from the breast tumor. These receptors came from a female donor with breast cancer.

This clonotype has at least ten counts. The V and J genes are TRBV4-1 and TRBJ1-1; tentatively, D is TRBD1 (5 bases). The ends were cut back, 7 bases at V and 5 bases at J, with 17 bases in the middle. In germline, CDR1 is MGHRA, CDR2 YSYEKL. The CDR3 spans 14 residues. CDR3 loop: CASMGPLRGTEAFF. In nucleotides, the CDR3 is TGCGCCAGCATGGGGCCATTGAGGGGTACTGAAGCTTTCTTT.

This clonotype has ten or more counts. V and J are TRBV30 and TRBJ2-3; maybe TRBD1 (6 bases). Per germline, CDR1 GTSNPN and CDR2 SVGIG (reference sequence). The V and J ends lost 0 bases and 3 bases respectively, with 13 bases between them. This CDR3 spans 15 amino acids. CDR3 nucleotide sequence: TGTGCCTGGAGTGTATTGGGCAGGGGTACAGATACGCAGTATTTT. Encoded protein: CAWSVLGRGTDTQYF.

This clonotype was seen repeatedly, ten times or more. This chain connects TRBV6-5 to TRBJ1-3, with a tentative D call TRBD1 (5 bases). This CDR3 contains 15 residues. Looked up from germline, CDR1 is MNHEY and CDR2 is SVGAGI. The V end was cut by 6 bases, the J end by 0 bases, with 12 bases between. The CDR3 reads CASSLDSHSGNTIYF. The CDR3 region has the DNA TGTGCCAGCAGCCTAGACAGCCACTCTGGAAACACCATATATTTT.

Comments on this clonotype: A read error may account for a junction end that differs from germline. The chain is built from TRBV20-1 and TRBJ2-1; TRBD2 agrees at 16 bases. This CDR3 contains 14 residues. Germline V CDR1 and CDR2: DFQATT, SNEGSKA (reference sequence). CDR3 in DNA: TGCAGTGCTAGAGAAGGGACTAGCGGGAGGGCCGGAATCTTC. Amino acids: CSAREGTSGRAGIF.

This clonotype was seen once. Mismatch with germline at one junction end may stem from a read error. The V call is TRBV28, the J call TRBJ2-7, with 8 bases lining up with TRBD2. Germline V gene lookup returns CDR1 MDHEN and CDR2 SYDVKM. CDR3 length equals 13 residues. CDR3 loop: CASSLKREYRQYF. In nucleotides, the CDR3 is TGTGCTAGCAGTTTAAAGCGGGAGTATAGGCAGTACTTC. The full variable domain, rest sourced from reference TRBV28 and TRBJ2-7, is DVKVTQSSRYLVKRTGEKVFLECVQDMDHENMFWYRQDPGLGLRLIYFSYDVKMKEKGDIPEGYSVSREKKERFSLILESASTNQTSMYLCASSLKREYRQYFGPGTRLTVT.

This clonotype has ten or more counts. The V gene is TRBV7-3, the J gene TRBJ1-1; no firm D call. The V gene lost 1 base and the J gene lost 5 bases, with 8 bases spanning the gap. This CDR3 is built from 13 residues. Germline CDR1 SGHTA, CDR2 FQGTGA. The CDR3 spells CASSLNGQTEAFF. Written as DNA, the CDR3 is TGTGCCAGCAGCTTAAATGGGCAGACTGAAGCTTTCTTT. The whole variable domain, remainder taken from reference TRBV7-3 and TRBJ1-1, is GAGVSQTPSNKVTEKGKYVELRCDPISGHTALYWYRQSLGQGPEFLIYFQGTGAADDSGLPNDRFFAVRPEGSVSTLKIQRTERGDSAVYLCASSLNGQTEAFFGQGTRLTVV.

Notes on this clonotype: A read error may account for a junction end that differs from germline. In nucleotides, the CDR3 is TGTGCCAGCAGTTACGAATCGGGCACAACTAATGAAAAACTGCTCTTT. It yields the protein CASSYESGTTNEKLLF. The rearrangement uses TRBV6-5 and TRBJ1-4; no clear D. Germline loops: CDR1 MNHEY, CDR2 SVGAGI. The CDR3 runs to 16 residues.

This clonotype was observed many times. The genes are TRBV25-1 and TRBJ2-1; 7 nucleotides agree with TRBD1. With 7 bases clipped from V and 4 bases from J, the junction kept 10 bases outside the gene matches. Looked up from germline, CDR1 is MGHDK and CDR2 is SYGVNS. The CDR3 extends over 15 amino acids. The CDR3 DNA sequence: TGTGCCAGCACCCAACCCGGCAGGGGGTACAATGAGCAGTTCTTC. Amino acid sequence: CASTQPGRGYNEQFF.

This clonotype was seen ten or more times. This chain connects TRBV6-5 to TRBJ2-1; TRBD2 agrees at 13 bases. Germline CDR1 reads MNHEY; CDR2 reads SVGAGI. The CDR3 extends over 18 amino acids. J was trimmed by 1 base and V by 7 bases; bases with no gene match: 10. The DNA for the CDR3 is TGTGCCAGCAATTCCGGTGGACTAGCGGGAGTTTCCTACAATGAGCAGTTCTTC. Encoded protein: CASNSGGLAGVSYNEQFF.

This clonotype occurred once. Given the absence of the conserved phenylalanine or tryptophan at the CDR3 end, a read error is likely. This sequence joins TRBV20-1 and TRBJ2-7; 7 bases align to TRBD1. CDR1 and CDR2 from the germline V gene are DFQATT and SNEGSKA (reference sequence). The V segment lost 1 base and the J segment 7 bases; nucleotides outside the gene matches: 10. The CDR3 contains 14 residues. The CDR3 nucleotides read TGCAGTGCTAGAGGTCGAGAGGGGGCGCGTGAGCAGTACTCC. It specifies CSARGREGAREQYS.

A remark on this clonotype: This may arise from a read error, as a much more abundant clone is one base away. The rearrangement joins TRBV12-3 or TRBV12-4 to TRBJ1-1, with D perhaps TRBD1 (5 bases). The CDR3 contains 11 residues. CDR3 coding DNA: TGTGCCAGCACCCCGGGGACTGAAGCTCTCTTT. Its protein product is CASTPGTEALF.

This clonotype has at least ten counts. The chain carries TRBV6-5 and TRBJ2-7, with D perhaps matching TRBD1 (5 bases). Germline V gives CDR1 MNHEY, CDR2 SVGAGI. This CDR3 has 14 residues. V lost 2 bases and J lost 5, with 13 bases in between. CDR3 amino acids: CASSYRGSRNEQYF. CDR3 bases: TGTGCCAGCAGTTACAGGGGCTCGAGGAACGAGCAGTACTTC.

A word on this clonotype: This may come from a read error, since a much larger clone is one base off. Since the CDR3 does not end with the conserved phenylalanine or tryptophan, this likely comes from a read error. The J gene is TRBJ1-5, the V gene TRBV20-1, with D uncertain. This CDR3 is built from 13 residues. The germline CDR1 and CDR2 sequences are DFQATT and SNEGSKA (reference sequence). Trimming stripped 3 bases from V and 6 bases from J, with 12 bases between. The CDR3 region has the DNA TGCAGTGCTAGCCCCGAAGCGGGTCAGCCCCAGCATCTT. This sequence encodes CSASPEAGQPQHL.

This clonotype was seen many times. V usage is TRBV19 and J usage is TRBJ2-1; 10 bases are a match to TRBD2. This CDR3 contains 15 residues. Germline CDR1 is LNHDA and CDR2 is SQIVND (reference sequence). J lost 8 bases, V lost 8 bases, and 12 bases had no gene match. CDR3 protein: CASGRLAGAQYEQFF. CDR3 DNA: TGTGCCAGTGGGCGTCTAGCGGGAGCGCAATATGAGCAGTTCTTC.

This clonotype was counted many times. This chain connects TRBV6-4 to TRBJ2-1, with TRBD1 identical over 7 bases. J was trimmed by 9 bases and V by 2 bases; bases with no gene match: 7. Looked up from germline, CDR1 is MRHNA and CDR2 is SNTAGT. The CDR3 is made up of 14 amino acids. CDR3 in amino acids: CASSDRTGNSEQFF. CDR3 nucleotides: TGTGCCAGCAGTGACAGGACAGGCAATAGTGAGCAGTTCTTC.

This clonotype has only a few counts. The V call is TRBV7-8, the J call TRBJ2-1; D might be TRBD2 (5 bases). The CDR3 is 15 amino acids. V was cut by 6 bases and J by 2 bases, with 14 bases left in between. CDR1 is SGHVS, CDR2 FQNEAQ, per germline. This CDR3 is CASRWGDAAYNEQFF. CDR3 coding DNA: TGTGCCAGCAGGTGGGGAGATGCTGCCTACAATGAGCAGTTCTTC.

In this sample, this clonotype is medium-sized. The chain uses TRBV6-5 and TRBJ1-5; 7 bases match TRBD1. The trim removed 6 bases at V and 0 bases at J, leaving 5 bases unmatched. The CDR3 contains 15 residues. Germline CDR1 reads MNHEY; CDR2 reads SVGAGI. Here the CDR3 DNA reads TGTGCCAGCAGCCAGGGGGGAGATAGCAATCAGCCCCAGCATTTT. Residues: CASSQGGDSNQPQHF.

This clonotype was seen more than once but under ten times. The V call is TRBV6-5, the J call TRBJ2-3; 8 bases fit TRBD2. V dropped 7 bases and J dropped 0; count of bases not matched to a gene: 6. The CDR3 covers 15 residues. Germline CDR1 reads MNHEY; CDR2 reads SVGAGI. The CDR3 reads CASTKLAASTDTQYF. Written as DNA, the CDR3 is TGTGCCAGCACCAAACTAGCGGCTAGCACAGATACGCAGTATTTT.